The source of this T cell receptor (beta chain) is a study of vaccination effects on CD4 cells after COVID-19. The V and J ends lost 0 bases and 4 bases respectively, with 12 bases between them. The CDR3 loop spans 14 amino acids. Germline V gene lookup returns CDR1 GTSNPN and CDR2 SVGIG (reference sequence). TCRdb's table, derived via immunoSEQ multiplex PCR, lists solely in-frame clones and lacks some. The sample includes tens of thousands of clones, 60% to 75% of them seen just once. Antigen-specific CD4+ T cells were expanded (with viral peptide pools) by the ViraFEST assay ahead of sequencing. Following 10 days of culture, CD4+ T cells were isolated. Nobody among the vaccine recipients had prior SARS-CoV-2 infection (nucleocapsid antibodies were negative). Each culture well received about 2 million PBMC. These cells were then cultured in IMDM with 8.5 to 10 IU/ml IL-2 and around 10 ug/ml peptides.

Turning to this clone: The antigen remains unidentified.

Specimen: CD4+ T cells from PBMCs cultured with HCoV-OC43 spike peptides, collected before COVID-19 vaccination. As to subset: HCoV-OC43 spike overlapping peptide pool stimulation. This TCR came from a human donor who received a COVID-19 vaccine. This sequence joins TRBV30 and TRBJ1-1; tentatively, D is TRBD1 (6 bases). In nucleotides, the CDR3 is TGTGCCTGGAGTGTAGGGGGGACGAGCACTGAAGCTTTCTTT. Translating gives CAWSVGGTSTEAFF.